The entry below describes one T cell receptor (beta chain). Generated by immunoSEQ multiplex PCR, the TCRdb table keeps only in-frame clones and is missing some. The sample holds over 25,000 clones, around nine tenths seen once. The data stem from a study of blood T cell repertoires in COVID-19. Trimming cost V 0 bases and J 5 bases, with 11 bases left between them. Per germline, CDR1 SGHKS and CDR2 YYEKEE (reference sequence). CDR3 length: 14 residues. The sample comprised peripheral blood. The genes are TRBV5-5 and TRBJ1-1, with unresolved D. The TCR sequence derives from a man aged 70-80 years with active COVID-19. CDR3 nucleotide sequence: TGTGCCAGCAGCTTGGCCCCCCAGAAAACTGAAGCTTTCTTT. Translation gives CASSLAPQKTEAFF.